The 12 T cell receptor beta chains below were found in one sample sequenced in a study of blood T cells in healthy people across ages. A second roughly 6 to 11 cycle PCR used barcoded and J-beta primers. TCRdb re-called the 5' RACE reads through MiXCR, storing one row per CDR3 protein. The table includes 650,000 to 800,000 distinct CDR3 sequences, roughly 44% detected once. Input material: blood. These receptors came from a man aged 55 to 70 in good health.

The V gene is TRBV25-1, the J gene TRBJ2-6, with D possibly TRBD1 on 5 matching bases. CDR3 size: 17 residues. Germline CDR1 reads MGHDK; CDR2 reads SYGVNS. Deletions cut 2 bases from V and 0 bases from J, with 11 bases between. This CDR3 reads CASSERHRFSGANVLTF. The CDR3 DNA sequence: TGTGCCAGCAGTGAACGACACAGGTTCTCTGGGGCCAACGTCCTGACTTTC.

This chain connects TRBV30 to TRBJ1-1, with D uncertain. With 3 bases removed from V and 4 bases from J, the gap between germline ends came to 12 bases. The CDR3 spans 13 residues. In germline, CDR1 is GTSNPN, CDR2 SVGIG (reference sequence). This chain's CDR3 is CAWRSLGSTEAFF. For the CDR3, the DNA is TGTGCCTGGAGGTCCTTGGGCAGCACTGAAGCTTTCTTT.

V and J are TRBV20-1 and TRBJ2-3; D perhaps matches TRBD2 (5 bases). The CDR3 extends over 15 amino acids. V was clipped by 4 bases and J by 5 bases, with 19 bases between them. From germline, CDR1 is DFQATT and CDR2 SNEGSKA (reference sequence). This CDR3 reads CSAKPTSEGRDTQYF. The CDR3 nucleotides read TGCAGTGCTAAGCCGACAAGTGAGGGAAGAGATACGCAGTATTTT.

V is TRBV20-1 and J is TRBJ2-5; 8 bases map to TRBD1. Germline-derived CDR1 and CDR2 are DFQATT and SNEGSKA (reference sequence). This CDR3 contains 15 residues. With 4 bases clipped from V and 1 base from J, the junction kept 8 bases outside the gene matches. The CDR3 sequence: CSATTRTGTQETQYF. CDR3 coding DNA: TGCAGTGCTACTACCCGGACAGGGACCCAAGAGACCCAGTACTTC.

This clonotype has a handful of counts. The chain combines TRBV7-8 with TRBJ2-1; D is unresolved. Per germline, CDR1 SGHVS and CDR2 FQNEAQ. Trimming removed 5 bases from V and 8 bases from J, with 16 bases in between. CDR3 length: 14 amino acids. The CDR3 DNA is TGTGCCAGCAGCCCACGGTCTTTTTTCTATGAGCAGTTCTTC. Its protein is CASSPRSFFYEQFF.

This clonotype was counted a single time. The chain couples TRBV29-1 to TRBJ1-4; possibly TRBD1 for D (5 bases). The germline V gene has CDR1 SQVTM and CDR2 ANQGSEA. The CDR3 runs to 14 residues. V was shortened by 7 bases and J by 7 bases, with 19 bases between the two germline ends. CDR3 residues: CSGGEGASGEKLFF. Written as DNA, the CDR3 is TGCAGCGGGGGGGAGGGTGCCAGTGGTGAAAAACTGTTTTTT.

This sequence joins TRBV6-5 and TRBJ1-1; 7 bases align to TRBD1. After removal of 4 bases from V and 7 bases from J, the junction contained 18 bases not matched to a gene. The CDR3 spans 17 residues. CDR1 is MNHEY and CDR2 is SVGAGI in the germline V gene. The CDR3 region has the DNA TGTGCCAGCAGTTCCTCTCTTGTAACCGGGACAGCTTTTGAAGCTTTCTTT. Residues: CASSSSLVTGTAFEAFF.

Written as DNA, the CDR3 is TGTGCCAGCAGCTTACCCGGTCGGCAGGGGAGTTCACCCCTCCACTTT. Translated: CASSLPGRQGSSPLHF. V gene TRBV7-2 combines with J gene TRBJ1-6, with D possibly matching TRBD1 (6 bases). Trimming removed 2 bases from V and 9 bases from J, with 17 bases in between. Per the germline V gene, CDR1 is SGHTA and CDR2 is FQGNSA. This CDR3 region has 16 residues. The whole variable domain, remainder taken from reference TRBV7-2 and TRBJ1-6, is GAGVSQSPSNKVTEKGKDVELRCDPISGHTALYWYRQSLGQGLEFLIYFQGNSAPDKSGLPSDRFSAERTGGSVSTLTIQRTQQEDSAVYLCASSLPGRQGSSPLHFGNGTRLTVT.

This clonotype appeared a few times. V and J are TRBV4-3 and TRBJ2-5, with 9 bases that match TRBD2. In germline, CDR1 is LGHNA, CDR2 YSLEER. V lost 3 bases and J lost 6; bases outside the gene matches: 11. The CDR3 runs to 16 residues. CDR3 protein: CASSQSLAGVRKTQYF. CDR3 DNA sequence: TGCGCCAGCAGCCAGTCCTTAGCGGGGGTCCGCAAGACCCAGTACTTC.

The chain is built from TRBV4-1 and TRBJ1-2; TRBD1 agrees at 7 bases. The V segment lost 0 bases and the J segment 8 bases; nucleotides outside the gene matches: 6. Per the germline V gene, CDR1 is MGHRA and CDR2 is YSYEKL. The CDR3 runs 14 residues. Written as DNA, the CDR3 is TGCGCCAGCAGCCAAGAGGGACAGATCAAGGGCTACACCTTC. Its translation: CASSQEGQIKGYTF.

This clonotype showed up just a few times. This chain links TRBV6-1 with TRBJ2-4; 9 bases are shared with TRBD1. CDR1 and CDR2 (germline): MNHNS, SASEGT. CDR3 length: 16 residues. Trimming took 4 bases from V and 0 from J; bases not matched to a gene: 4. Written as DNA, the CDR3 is TGTGCCAGCAGTGGGGGACAGGGACTAGCCAAAAACATTCAGTACTTC. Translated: CASSGGQGLAKNIQYF.

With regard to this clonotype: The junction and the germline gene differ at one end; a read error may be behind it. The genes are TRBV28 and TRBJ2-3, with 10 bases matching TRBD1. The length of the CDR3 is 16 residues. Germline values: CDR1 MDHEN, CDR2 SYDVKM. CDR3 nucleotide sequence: TGCGCCAGCAGTCAACCGGGACAGGGGTATCCAGATACGCAGTATTTT. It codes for CASSQPGQGYPDTQYF.